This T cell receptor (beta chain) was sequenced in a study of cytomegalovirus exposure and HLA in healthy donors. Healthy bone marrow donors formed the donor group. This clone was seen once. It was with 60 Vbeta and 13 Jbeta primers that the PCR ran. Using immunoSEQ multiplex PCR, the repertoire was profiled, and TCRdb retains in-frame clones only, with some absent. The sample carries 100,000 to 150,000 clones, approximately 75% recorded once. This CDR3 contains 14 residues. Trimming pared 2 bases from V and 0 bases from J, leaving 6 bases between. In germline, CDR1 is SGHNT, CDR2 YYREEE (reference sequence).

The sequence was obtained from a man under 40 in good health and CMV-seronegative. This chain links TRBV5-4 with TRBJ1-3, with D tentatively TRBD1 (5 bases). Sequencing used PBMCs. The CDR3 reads CASSLDSSGNTIYF. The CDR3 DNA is TGTGCCAGCAGCTTAGACAGCTCTGGAAACACCATATATTTT.